This T cell receptor beta chain was recovered during a study of Tregs in tolerant kidney transplant recipients. General study findings and limits: Some patients' samples used different primers over time, so nucleotide sequences weren't comparable. Validation in larger populations is needed because few patients were studied.

Concerning this clone itself: Its specificity is unknown.

Unstimulated regulatory T cells (CD4+CD25+CD127-), CD4+CD25- non-regulatory cells, CD4 and CD8 cells were FACS-sorted from thawed PBMCs. Thawed PBMCs were rested overnight at 37°C with approximately 200 IU/ml IL-2 before regulatory T cell sorting. The method was immunoSEQ multiplex PCR; TCRdb's version includes in-frame clones alone and lacks a portion of them. The table lists 75,000 to 85,000 clones, roughly 90% of them singletons. The CDR3 is 13 amino acids. Trimming cost V 2 bases and J 2 bases, with 7 bases left between them. The V gene's germline CDR1 is MDHEN and CDR2 SYDVKM. This sample comprised Tregs from blood, obtained before the transplant. The receptor's source is a human donor who received a combined kidney and bone marrow transplant. The chain employs TRBV28 and TRBJ2-7, with D unclear. The CDR3 DNA follows: TGTGCCAGCAGTTTAGCCGCCCCCTACGAGCAGTACTTC. Translating gives CASSLAAPYEQYF.